These 5 T cell receptor beta chains were all obtained from the same sample, sequenced in a study of T-cell reconstitution after alpha-beta-depleted transplantation in children listed by TCRdb under 2016. Libraries came from PCR. Sequencing relied on an Illumina HiSeq 2500. TCR library preparation used molecular barcoding, with unique molecular identifiers applied to normalize quantification of the TCRbeta repertoire. TCRdb cleaned the public reads at Q25 with fastp, built clones with MiXCR and kept in-frame beta chains. Records with the same CDR3 protein are collapsed into one entry carrying the most frequent genes and DNA. The sample contains 490,000 or so distinct CDR3 sequences, around 13% of them found a single time. The ten largest clones take up about 5% of the sample. Sequencing was performed on PBMCs from the stem cell graft donor, taken from the stem cell graft. These receptors came from a human donor who donated a stem cell graft to a child with combined immunodeficiency.

This clonotype was counted a few times. The CDR3 DNA is TGTGCCAGCAGCTTGGAACTCGTCGGGCCTCTCGAGCAGTACTTC. This codes for CASSLELVGPLEQYF. V usage is TRBV5-6 and J usage is TRBJ2-7; D is uncertain. Trimming took 0 bases from V and 6 from J, leaving 16 bases between them. The CDR3 covers 15 residues. Germline V gene lookup returns CDR1 SGHDT and CDR2 YYEEEE.

This clonotype was seen at least ten times. This chain connects TRBV12-3 or TRBV12-4 to TRBJ1-3; D uncertain. This CDR3 region has 14 residues. Trimming left V 7 bases short and J 0 bases short, with 10 bases between. The CDR3 DNA is TGTGCCAGCAAAAGGGCTAGCTCTGGAAACACCATATATTTT. Its translation: CASKRASSGNTIYF.

This clonotype was observed at least ten times. The chain employs TRBV15 and TRBJ2-1; TRBD2 agrees at 7 bases. The CDR3 runs to 17 residues. Germline trimming cut 2 bases from V and 5 bases from J; bases unmatched to any gene: 12. Per the germline V gene, CDR1 is LNHNV and CDR2 is YYDKDF (reference sequence). CDR3 DNA sequence: TGTGCCACCAGCAGACTCGGGAGGATGGTAGCCCACAATGAGCAGTTCTTC. Translating it yields CATSRLGRMVAHNEQFF.

The chain uses TRBV4-3 and TRBJ2-2; D call uncertain. Trimming pared 1 base from V and 5 bases from J, leaving 8 bases between. CDR3 length: 14 residues. Germline CDR1 and CDR2: LGHNA and YSLEER. CDR3: CASSQVIRTGELFF. As DNA, the CDR3 is TGCGCCAGCAGCCAAGTCATCAGAACCGGGGAGCTGTTTTTT.

This clonotype has a handful of counts. This chain connects TRBV7-9 to TRBJ1-1, with 9 bases aligning to TRBD1. Per germline, CDR1 SEHNR and CDR2 FQNEAQ (reference sequence). Trimming took 1 base from V and 5 from J; bases not matched to a gene: 11. The CDR3 has 17 amino acids. This CDR3 is CASSLEGQGSYLTEAFF. The DNA of the CDR3 is TGTGCCAGCAGCTTAGAGGGACAGGGCTCATACCTTACTGAAGCTTTCTTT. Supplemented by reference TRBV7-9 and TRBJ1-1, the full variable domain reads DTGVSQNPRHKITKRGQNVTFRCDPISEHNRLYWYRQTLGQGPEFLTYFQNEAQLEKSRLLSDRFSAERPKGSFSTLEIQRTEQGDSAMYLCASSLEGQGSYLTEAFFGQGTRLTVV.